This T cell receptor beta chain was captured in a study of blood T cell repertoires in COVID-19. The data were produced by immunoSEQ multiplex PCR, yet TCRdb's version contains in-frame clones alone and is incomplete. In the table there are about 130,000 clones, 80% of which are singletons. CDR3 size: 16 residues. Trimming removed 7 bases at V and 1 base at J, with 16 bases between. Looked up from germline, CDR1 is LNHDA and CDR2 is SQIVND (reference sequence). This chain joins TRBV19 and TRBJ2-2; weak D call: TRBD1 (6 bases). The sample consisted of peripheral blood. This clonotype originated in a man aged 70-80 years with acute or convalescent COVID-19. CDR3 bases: TGTGCCAGTATCCCTGGGGGCAGTCTGAACACCGGGGAGCTGTTTTTT. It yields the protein CASIPGGSLNTGELFF. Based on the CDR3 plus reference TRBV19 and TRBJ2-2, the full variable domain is DGGITQSPKYLFRKEGQNVTLSCEQNLNHDAMYWYRQDPGQGLRLIYYSQIVNDFQKGDIAEGYSVSREKKESFPLTVTSAQKNPTAFYLCASIPGGSLNTGELFFGEGSRLTVL.